This T cell receptor (beta chain) was identified during a study of EBV T-cell therapy then PD-1 blockade in nasopharyngeal carcinoma. The CDR3 covers 15 residues. V was pared by 4 bases and J by 6 bases, with 12 bases of the junction left unmatched. CDR1 LGHDT and CDR2 YNNKEL come from the germline V gene (reference sequence). As to treatment: AdE1-LMPpoly-expanded autologous EBV-specific T-cell therapy followed by anti-PD-1 nivolumab. Comments on this clone: Its specificity is not known.

Only in-frame clones appear in the TCRdb table, and some are missing; sequencing was by immunoSEQ multiplex PCR. Of about 24,000 clones listed, approximately 87% were seen once; the top ten hold over 25%. The clonotype originates from a man aged 40-49 years with nasopharyngeal carcinoma. The starting material was CD8+ T cells from blood, obtained around day 58 from a patient whose treatment included autologous EBV-specific T cells and nivolumab. The chain couples TRBV3-1 (or the pseudogene TRBV3-2) to TRBJ2-7; 7 bases are a match to TRBD1. The CDR3 DNA reads as TGTGCCAGCAGCCCAACGACAGGGAAGGTTTTCGAGCAGTACTTC. The encoded protein is CASSPTTGKVFEQYF.